This T cell receptor beta chain is drawn from a study of T cells in Graves' hyperthyroidism and ophthalmopathy. Diagnosing involved the use of clinical symptoms, serum thyroxine and TRAb, thyroid ultrasound and orbital computed tomography. This CDR3 spans 16 amino acids. Trimming left V 0 bases short and J 2 bases short, with 12 bases between. Germline-derived CDR1 and CDR2 are LNHNV and YYDKDF (reference sequence). TCR beta CDR3 regions were amplified from RNA transcripts. First-round RT-PCR of the TCR CDR3 relied on the HTBI primer set. TCRdb used MiXCR to reprocess the multiplex PCR reads, holding one entry per CDR3 protein. The table has hundreds of thousands of distinct CDR3 sequences, around 14% seen once; the top ten hold roughly 25%.

Sequenced material: blood. The receptor's source is a woman aged 30 to 39 with Graves' hyperthyroidism. The chain is built from TRBV15 and TRBJ2-3; tentative D call: TRBD2 (5 bases). CDR3 region: CATSREASSFTDTQYF. The CDR3, as DNA: TGTGCCACCAGCAGAGAAGCTAGCTCTTTCACAGATACGCAGTATTTT.